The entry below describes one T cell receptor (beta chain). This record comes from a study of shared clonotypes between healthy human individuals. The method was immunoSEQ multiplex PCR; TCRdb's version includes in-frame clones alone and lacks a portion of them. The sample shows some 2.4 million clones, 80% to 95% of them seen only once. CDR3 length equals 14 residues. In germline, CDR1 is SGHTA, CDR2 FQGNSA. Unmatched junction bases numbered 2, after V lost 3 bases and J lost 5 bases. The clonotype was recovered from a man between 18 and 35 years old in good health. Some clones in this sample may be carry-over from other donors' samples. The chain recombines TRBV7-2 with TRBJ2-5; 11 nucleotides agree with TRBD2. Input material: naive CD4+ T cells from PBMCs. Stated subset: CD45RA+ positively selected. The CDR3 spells CASSFLAGGETQYF. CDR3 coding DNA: TGTGCCAGCAGCTTTCTAGCGGGAGGTGAGACCCAGTACTTC.